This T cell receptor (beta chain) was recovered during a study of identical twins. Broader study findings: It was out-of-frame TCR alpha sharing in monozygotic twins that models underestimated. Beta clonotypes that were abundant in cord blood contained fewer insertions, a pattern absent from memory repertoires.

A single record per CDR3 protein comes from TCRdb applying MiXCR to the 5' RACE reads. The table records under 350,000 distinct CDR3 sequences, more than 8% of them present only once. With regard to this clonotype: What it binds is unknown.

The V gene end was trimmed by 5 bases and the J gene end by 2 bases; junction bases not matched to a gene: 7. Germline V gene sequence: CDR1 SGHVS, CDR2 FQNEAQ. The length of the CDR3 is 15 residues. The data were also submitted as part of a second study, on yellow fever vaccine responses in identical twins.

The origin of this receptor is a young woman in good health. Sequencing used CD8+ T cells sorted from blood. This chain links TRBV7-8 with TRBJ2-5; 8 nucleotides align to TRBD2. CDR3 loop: CASSLIAGTQETQYF. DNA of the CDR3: TGTGCCAGCAGCCTCATAGCGGGGACTCAAGAGACCCAGTACTTC.